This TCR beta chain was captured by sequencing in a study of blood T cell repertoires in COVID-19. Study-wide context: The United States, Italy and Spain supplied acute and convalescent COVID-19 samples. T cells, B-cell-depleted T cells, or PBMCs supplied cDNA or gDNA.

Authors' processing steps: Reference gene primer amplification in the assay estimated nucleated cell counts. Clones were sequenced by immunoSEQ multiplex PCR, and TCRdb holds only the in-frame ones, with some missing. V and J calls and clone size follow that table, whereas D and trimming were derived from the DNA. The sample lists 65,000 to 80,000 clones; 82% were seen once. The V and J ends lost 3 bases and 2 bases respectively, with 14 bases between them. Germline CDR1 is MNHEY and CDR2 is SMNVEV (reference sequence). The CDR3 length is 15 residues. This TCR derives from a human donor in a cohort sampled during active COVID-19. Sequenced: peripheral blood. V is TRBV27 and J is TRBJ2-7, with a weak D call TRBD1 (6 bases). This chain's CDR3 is CASSFRPPGAYEQYF. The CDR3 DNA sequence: TGTGCCAGCAGTTTCCGCCCCCCAGGGGCCTACGAGCAGTACTTC.